Listed here are 20 T cell receptor beta chains from one sample, sequenced in a study of blood T cell repertoires in COVID-19. Sequencing used immunoSEQ multiplex PCR; TCRdb keeps in-frame clones, though not all of them. This table holds approximately 44,000 clones, approximately 89% found once. Sequencing input: peripheral blood. Source of these receptors: a woman of 80 years or more with acute or convalescent COVID-19.

V is TRBV7-2 and J is TRBJ1-2, with TRBD1 as a possible D gene (6 bases). CDR1 is SGHTA and CDR2 is FQGNSA in the germline V gene. This CDR3 comprises 14 residues. The V end was cut by 9 bases, the J end by 3 bases, with 17 bases between. CDR3 amino acids: CASGPSGHHYGYTF. The CDR3 DNA reads TGTGCCAGTGGACCGTCGGGACACCACTATGGCTACACCTTC.

This chain connects TRBV5-4 to TRBJ2-1; 9 bases fit TRBD2. V dropped 3 bases and J dropped 7; count of bases not matched to a gene: 5. The CDR3 runs 14 residues. CDR1 is SGHNT and CDR2 is YYREEE in the germline V gene (reference sequence). In DNA form, the CDR3 reads TGTGCCAGCAGCTCTAGCGGGGTGGGAAATGAGCAGTTCTTC. Amino acids: CASSSSGVGNEQFF.

The chain couples TRBV5-4 to TRBJ1-6; TRBD1 is a possible D gene (6 bases). V was clipped by 3 bases and J by 6 bases, with 10 bases between them. The CDR3 is 14 amino acids. Germline V CDR1 and CDR2: SGHNT, YYREEE (reference sequence). The CDR3 spells CASSYTGINSPLHF. CDR3 nucleotides: TGTGCCAGCAGCTACACAGGGATTAATTCACCCCTCCACTTT.

The chain joins TRBV7-9 to TRBJ2-1, with no clear D. The germline CDR1 and CDR2 sequences are SEHNR and FQNEAQ (reference sequence). This CDR3 contains 13 residues. V lost 4 bases and J 8 bases, leaving 12 bases between the germline ends. Written as DNA, the CDR3 is TGTGCCAGCAGCTCAACGAAGAGTGATGAGCAGTTCTTC. Its protein is CASSSTKSDEQFF.

The chain's CDR3 is CASSWGQNTGELFF. Here the CDR3 DNA reads TGCGCCAGCAGCTGGGGACAGAACACCGGGGAGCTGTTTTTT. The chain joins TRBV5-1 to TRBJ2-2; D might be TRBD1 (6 bases). Trimming stripped 3 bases from V and 1 base from J, with 7 bases between. Germline CDR1 SGHRS, CDR2 YFSETQ. The CDR3 is 14 amino acids.

This chain links TRBV6-2 or TRBV6-3 with TRBJ2-2; TRBD2 agrees at 11 bases. After removal of 3 bases from V and 7 bases from J, the junction contained 7 bases not matched to a gene. Germline V gives CDR1 MNHEY, CDR2 SVGEGT. The CDR3 consists of 16 residues. The CDR3 sequence is CASSYRLAGSIGELFF. The CDR3, as DNA: TGTGCCAGCAGTTATAGACTAGCGGGGAGCATCGGGGAGCTGTTTTTT.

This sequence joins TRBV5-1 and TRBJ2-5; TRBD2 matches 9 bases. The CDR3 has 15 amino acids. V lost 3 bases, J lost 5 bases, and 8 bases stayed unmatched. Germline V gene data show CDR1 as SGHRS and CDR2 as YFSETQ. The CDR3 region is CASSSTGTSTETQYF. In DNA, the CDR3 is TGCGCCAGCAGCTCCACCGGGACTAGCACCGAGACCCAGTACTTC.

V gene TRBV2 combines with J gene TRBJ1-3; D is unclear. Germline V gene lookup returns CDR1 SNHLY and CDR2 FYNNEI. V lost 4 bases, J lost 0 bases, and 13 bases lay in between. CDR3 size: 16 residues. CDR3 bases: TGTGCCAGCAGTGTGGAGTCCCCAAGCTCTGGAAACACCATATATTTT. Protein: CASSVESPSSGNTIYF. Supplemented by reference TRBV2 and TRBJ1-3, the full variable domain reads EPEVTQTPSHQVTQMGQEVILRCVPISNHLYFYWYRQILGQKVEFLVSFYNNEISEKSEIFDDQFSVERPDGSNFTLKIRSTKLEDSAMYFCASSVESPSSGNTIYFGEGSWLTVV.

The chain combines TRBV18 with TRBJ1-6, with D maybe TRBD1 (5 bases). The CDR3 covers 16 residues. V gave up 4 bases and J gave up 0 bases, with 10 bases separating them. From germline, CDR1 is KGHSH and CDR2 LQKENI. Written as DNA, the CDR3 is TGTGCCAGCTCACTGTCCGACAGCTCCTATAATTCACCCCTCCACTTT. Translated, it gives CASSLSDSSYNSPLHF.

The V and J genes are TRBV11-2 and TRBJ2-3, with D perhaps matching TRBD2 (5 bases). This CDR3 is 14 amino acids long. V was shortened by 5 bases and J by 6 bases, with 15 bases between the two germline ends. Germline CDR1 is SGHAT and CDR2 is FQNNGV. The CDR3 DNA reads as TGTGCCAGCAGCCGGAGCGGTACGATCGATACGCAGTATTTT. Its protein is CASSRSGTIDTQYF.

The chain is built from TRBV27 and TRBJ2-6; D call uncertain. CDR1 and CDR2 (germline): MNHEY, SMNVEV (reference sequence). Trimming took 6 bases from V and 0 from J, leaving 6 bases between them. This CDR3 has 14 residues. CDR3 loop: CASSFSSGANVLTF. CDR3 nucleotides: TGTGCCAGCAGCTTCTCCTCTGGGGCCAACGTCCTGACTTTC. The whole variable domain, filled in from reference TRBV27 and TRBJ2-6, reads EAQVTQNPRYLITVTGKKLTVTCSQNMNHEYMSWYRQDPGLGLRQIYYSMNVEVTDKGDVPEGYKVSRKEKRNFPLILESPSPNQTSLYFCASSFSSGANVLTFGAGSRLTVL.

The chain's CDR3 is CASSLGASGGGETQYF. The CDR3 bases are TGTGCCAGCAGCTTAGGGGCTAGCGGGGGTGGAGAGACCCAGTACTTC. The chain couples TRBV11-2 to TRBJ2-5; 10 bases map to TRBD2. Trimming at V came to 1 base and at J to 4 bases, leaving 6 bases not matched to a gene. Germline CDR1 and CDR2: SGHAT and FQNNGV. There are 16 residues in the CDR3.

This clone has just one count. V is TRBV7-2 and J is TRBJ2-2; no firm D call. The CDR3 spans 16 residues. Germline V gene lookup returns CDR1 SGHTA and CDR2 FQGNSA. Between the trimmed V and J ends, which lost 1 base and 6 bases, there was a span of 15 bases. CDR3: CASSLVAWHNAGELFF. The CDR3, as DNA: TGTGCCAGCAGCTTAGTCGCCTGGCATAACGCCGGGGAGCTGTTTTTT.

The rearrangement links TRBV19 to TRBJ2-5, with D perhaps matching TRBD1 (6 bases). Germline V CDR1 and CDR2: LNHDA, SQIVND (reference sequence). V gave up 5 bases and J gave up 5 bases, with 18 bases separating them. CDR3 length: 15 residues. This chain's CDR3 is CASSPRTDGEETQYF. The CDR3 DNA is TGTGCCAGTAGTCCCCGGACAGATGGGGAGGAGACCCAGTACTTC.

The V and J genes are TRBV30 and TRBJ2-7; TRBD1 might be the D (6 bases). Germline V gene sequence: CDR1 GTSNPN, CDR2 SVGIG (reference sequence). Trimming pared 4 bases from V and 2 bases from J, leaving 9 bases between. The CDR3 is 12 amino acids. DNA for the CDR3: TGTGCCTGGACAAGGGACACCTACGAGCAGTACTTC. It yields the protein CAWTRDTYEQYF.

The chain carries TRBV6-2 or TRBV6-3 and TRBJ2-1; 10 bases agree with TRBD2. This CDR3 is built from 16 residues. Germline CDR1 MNHEY, CDR2 SVGEGT. With 2 bases clipped from V and 3 bases from J, the junction kept 4 bases outside the gene matches. CDR3 sequence reads: CASSYPASGGYNEQFF. CDR3 in DNA: TGTGCCAGCAGTTACCCCGCTAGCGGGGGCTACAATGAGCAGTTCTTC.

The rearrangement links TRBV3-1 (or the pseudogene TRBV3-2) to TRBJ1-4; 9 bases agree with TRBD1. Germline V gene data show CDR1 as LGHDT and CDR2 as YNNKEL (reference sequence). This CDR3 region has 15 residues. V lost 3 bases to trimming and J lost 5 bases; unmatched junction nucleotides: 4. The CDR3 DNA reads as TGTGCCAGCAGCCATGGGACAGGGTGGAATGAAAAACTGTTTTTT. Amino acids: CASSHGTGWNEKLFF.

The chain employs TRBV27 and TRBJ1-6, with a weak D call TRBD1 (5 bases). The germline V gene has CDR1 MNHEY and CDR2 SMNVEV (reference sequence). The CDR3 has 19 amino acids. Trimming took 3 bases from V and 3 from J, leaving 21 bases between them. The DNA for the CDR3 is TGTGCCAGCAGTTTGCCGTCGGACAAACCCGGGGGCTATAATTCACCCCTCCACTTT. The encoded protein is CASSLPSDKPGGYNSPLHF.

The rearrangement links TRBV6-1 to TRBJ1-1, with 8 bases fitting TRBD1. V lost 1 base and J lost 1; bases outside the gene matches: 8. CDR1 and CDR2 from the germline V gene are MNHNS and SASEGT. This CDR3 is built from 17 residues. The DNA for the CDR3 is TGTGCCAGCAGTGAAGGGGGCAGGGGGCGAGGGAACACTGAAGCTTTCTTT. This sequence encodes CASSEGGRGRGNTEAFF.

The rearrangement links TRBV5-1 to TRBJ1-1; 8 bases fit TRBD1. The CDR3 runs to 18 residues. Unmatched junction bases numbered 12, after V lost 0 bases and J lost 2 bases. Germline V gene sequence: CDR1 SGHRS, CDR2 YFSETQ. CDR3 amino acids: CASSLDPRSGGGNTEAFF. DNA for the CDR3: TGCGCCAGCAGCTTGGATCCCCGCTCAGGGGGCGGAAACACTGAAGCTTTCTTT.